This T cell receptor (beta chain) was captured in a study of type 1 and type 2 diabetes patients. Study-level information: Donors were type 1 diabetes, type 2 diabetes, or nondiabetic controls. The whole study generated approximately 18 million paired-end reads.

Each diabetic donor fulfilled classification criteria for either type 1 or type 2. Approximately 10 milliliters of peripheral blood were collected from each participant. PCR was run on genomic DNA. A primer set of 30 forward and 13 reverse primers amplified the CDR3. TCRdb itself ran the multiplex PCR reads through MiXCR, one entry per CDR3 protein. The sample yields 250,000 to 300,000 distinct CDR3 sequences, roughly 50% seen once. The CDR3 spans 15 residues. Germline values: CDR1 SGHTA, CDR2 FQGTGA. Trimming removed 5 bases at V and 5 bases at J, with 16 bases between. The genes are TRBV7-3 and TRBJ2-1; either TRBD1 or TRBD2 may supply D (5 bases each). The clonotype comes from a man aged 18 to 30 with type 2 diabetes. Sequenced input: peripheral blood mononuclear cells (PBMCs). In nucleotides, the CDR3 is TGTGCCAGCAGCACATACCTCGGGGCAGACAATGAGCAGTTCTTC. This encodes CASSTYLGADNEQFF. Full variable domain (rest looked up from reference TRBV7-3 and TRBJ2-1): GAGVSQTPSNKVTEKGKYVELRCDPISGHTALYWYRQSLGQGPEFLIYFQGTGAADDSGLPNDRFFAVRPEGSVSTLKIQRTERGDSAVYLCASSTYLGADNEQFFGPGTRLTVL.